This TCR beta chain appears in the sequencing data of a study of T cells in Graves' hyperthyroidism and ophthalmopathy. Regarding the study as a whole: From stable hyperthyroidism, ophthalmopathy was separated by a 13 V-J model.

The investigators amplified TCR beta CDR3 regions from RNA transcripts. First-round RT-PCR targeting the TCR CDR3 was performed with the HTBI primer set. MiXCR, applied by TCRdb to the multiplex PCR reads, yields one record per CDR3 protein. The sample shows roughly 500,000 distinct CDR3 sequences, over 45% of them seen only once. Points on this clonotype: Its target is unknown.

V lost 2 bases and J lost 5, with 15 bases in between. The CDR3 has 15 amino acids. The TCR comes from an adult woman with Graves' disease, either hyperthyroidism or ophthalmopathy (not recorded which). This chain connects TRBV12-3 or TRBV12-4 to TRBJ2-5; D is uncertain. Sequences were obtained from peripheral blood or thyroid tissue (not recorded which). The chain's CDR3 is CASSLIASVGETQYF. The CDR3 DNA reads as TGTGCCAGCAGTTTAATTGCGTCTGTAGGCGAGACCCAGTACTTC.